Below, 9 T cell receptor beta chains from the same sample are listed, as sequenced in a study of blood T cell repertoires in COVID-19. Sequenced by immunoSEQ multiplex PCR; TCRdb stores in-frame clones only, minus some. In the table there are 250,000 to 400,000 clones, about nine tenths of which are singletons. The specimen was peripheral blood. The receptors stem from a woman under 40 with COVID-19, enrolled during active disease.

The chain couples TRBV2 to TRBJ1-5; 9 positions match TRBD1. Germline V gene data show CDR1 as SNHLY and CDR2 as FYNNEI. After removal of 6 bases from V and 0 bases from J, the junction contained 6 bases not matched to a gene. This CDR3 spans 16 amino acids. The CDR3 nucleotides read TGTGCCAGCAGAGACAGGGGGGCAGTTAGCAATCAGCCCCAGCATTTT. Its protein is CASRDRGAVSNQPQHF. Full variable domain (rest looked up from reference TRBV2 and TRBJ1-5): EPEVTQTPSHQVTQMGQEVILRCVPISNHLYFYWYRQILGQKVEFLVSFYNNEISEKSEIFDDQFSVERPDGSNFTLKIRSTKLEDSAMYFCASRDRGAVSNQPQHFGDGTRLSIL.

The V and J genes are TRBV5-1 and TRBJ2-7, with 10 bases identical to TRBD1. Trimming cost V 5 bases and J 2 bases; bases outside gene matches: 10. CDR1 and CDR2 from the germline V gene are SGHRS and YFSETQ. The CDR3 spans 16 residues. The CDR3 nucleotides are TGCGCCAGCAGGCCAGACAGGGGGCTTTCCCCCTACGAGCAGTACTTC. As protein: CASRPDRGLSPYEQYF. Variable domain in full (rest from reference TRBV5-1 and TRBJ2-7): KAGVTQTPRYLIKTRGQQVTLSCSPISGHRSVSWYQQTPGQGLQFLFEYFSETQRNKGNFPGRFSGRQFSNSRSEMNVSTLELGDSALYLCASRPDRGLSPYEQYFGPGTRLTVT.

The chain has TRBV19 and TRBJ1-1; no firm D call. Germline CDR1 is LNHDA and CDR2 is SQIVND (reference sequence). Trimming shortened V by 0 bases and J by 3 bases, and 11 bases separated the two germline ends. There are 15 residues in the CDR3. CDR3 sequence: CASSIDPRNYTEAFF. The CDR3 coding sequence is TGTGCCAGTAGTATAGACCCCAGGAATTACACTGAAGCTTTCTTT.

The V gene is TRBV30, the J gene TRBJ1-1; 10 nucleotides align to TRBD1. CDR1 is GTSNPN and CDR2 is SVGIG in the germline V gene (reference sequence). The CDR3 loop spans 13 amino acids. Trimming removed 2 bases from V and 6 bases from J; junction bases left unmatched: 3. The CDR3 protein is CAWSLGQGAEAFF. The CDR3 DNA reads TGTGCCTGGAGTTTAGGACAGGGGGCTGAAGCTTTCTTT.

This clone was found a few times. The V and J genes are TRBV28 and TRBJ1-3, with unresolved D. Germline V gives CDR1 MDHEN, CDR2 SYDVKM. V was clipped by 2 bases and J by 0 bases, with 8 bases between them. The CDR3 has 15 residues. CDR3 region: CASSLGLTSGNTIYF. The DNA for the CDR3 is TGTGCCAGCAGTTTAGGGCTCACCTCTGGAAACACCATATATTTT.

A single count supports this clone. This sample includes further DNA sequences coding for the same CDR3. DNA for the CDR3: TGTGCCAGCTCACCGACAGAAAACTATGGCTACACCTTC. It yields the protein CASSPTENYGYTF. The V gene is TRBV18, the J gene TRBJ1-2; D may be TRBD1 (5 bases). The CDR3 runs to 13 residues. Looked up from germline, CDR1 is KGHSH and CDR2 is LQKENI. V lost 3 bases and J lost 2, with 7 bases in between.

The J gene is TRBJ2-3, the V gene TRBV30; D gene unclear. CDR1 and CDR2 from the germline V gene are GTSNPN and SVGIG (reference sequence). The CDR3 is 13 residues long. The germline V and J ends were trimmed by 1 base and 1 base, with 6 bases remaining between them. The CDR3 DNA follows: TGTGCCTGGAGTGCAGGTCGCACAGATACGCAGTATTTT. Its translation is CAWSAGRTDTQYF.

V is TRBV28 and J is TRBJ2-3; D unclear. The CDR3 consists of 14 residues. Germline CDR1 is MDHEN and CDR2 is SYDVKM. Trimming stripped 1 base from V and 5 bases from J, with 10 bases between. The CDR3 here is CASSLLARLDTQYF. CDR3 nucleotide sequence: TGTGCCAGCAGTTTATTGGCTCGACTAGATACGCAGTATTTT.

This chain uses TRBV10-2 with TRBJ2-1; a weak D match, TRBD2 (5 bases). With 5 bases removed from V and 4 bases from J, the gap between germline ends came to 9 bases. Germline V gives CDR1 WSHSY, CDR2 SAAADI. This CDR3 has 13 residues. The CDR3 reads CASSTTTYNEQFF. The CDR3 nucleotides are TGCGCCAGCAGTACGACTACTTACAATGAGCAGTTCTTC.